This is a list of T cell receptor beta chains from one sample in a study of blood T cell repertoires in COVID-19. Measured with immunoSEQ multiplex PCR; TCRdb has only the in-frame clones, and not every one. Among about 300,000 clones listed, roughly 85% were seen once. The specimen was PBMCs or T cells enriched from blood (not recorded which). These receptors originate from a woman in her 30s who had been exposed to COVID-19. Both conserved end residues are trimmed from each CDR3.

>TRBJ1-1|13|TRBV2
ASSPRPNMNTEAF
>TRBJ2-1|12|TRBV3-1/TRBV3-2
ASGTFSSGHEQF
>TRBJ2-3|13|TRBV30
AFTGTSGTSGPQY
>TRBJ1-3|13|TRBV6-1
ASSEPGFSGNTIY
>TRBJ1-4|13|TRBV6-1
ASSDGTGFNEKLF
>TRBJ1-1|11|TRBV4-3
ASSQTVNTEAF
>TRBJ2-7|12|TRBV5-1
ASSGDIGRYEQY
>TRBJ1-1|13|TRBV28
ASSDRQPGNTEAF
>TRBJ2-1|13|TRBV5-1
ASNQGISSYNEQF
>TRBJ1-5|11|TRBV27
ASSFAGTQPQH
>TRBJ2-5|14|TRBV28
ASSLLGFVAVETQY
>TRBJ1-2|14|TRBV7-2
ASSLRGTGIIYGYT
>TRBJ2-1|13|TRBV30
AWSGGTGTYNEQF
>TRBJ2-2|13|TRBV6-5
ASSYLGAGGGELF
>TRBJ1-2|11|TRBV12-3/TRBV12-4
ASSHEGGAGYT
>TRBJ1-3|10|TRBV28
ASSGALNTIY
>TRBJ2-1|11|TRBV19
ASSMVTYNEQF
>TRBJ1-2|15|TRBV10-3
AISEPDRSYNNYGYT
>TRBJ2-1|14|TRBV7-3
ASSLTPSGSSNEQF
>TRBJ2-2|12|TRBV19
ASSIDRGIGELF
>TRBJ2-4|14|TRBV6-2/TRBV6-3
ASSRPPGLVLNIQY
>TRBJ2-1|12|TRBV19
ASSAGISYNEQF
>TRBJ1-2|11|TRBV2
ASSELGEGGYT
>TRBJ2-7|14|TRBV15
ATSRDIAHITYEQY
>TRBJ1-6|12|TRBV5-1
ASSRTGRNSPLH
>TRBJ1-1|11|TRBV6-1
ASSEAGGAEAF
>TRBJ1-2|11|TRBV30
AWSNGVHYGYT
>TRBJ1-2|14|TRBV11-2
ASSSLGTGENYGYT
>TRBJ1-3|13|TRBV5-5
ASSFRQYSGNTIY
>TRBJ2-5|13|TRBV11-2
ASSPSGGYQETQY
>TRBJ1-2|14|TRBV15
ATSSPSPGGYYGYT
>TRBJ2-7|10|TRBV3-1/TRBV3-2
ASSQGGYEQY
>TRBJ1-1|13|TRBV6-5
ASSPGGLSDTEAF
>TRBJ1-5|13|TRBV19
ASTVGGDSNQPQH
>TRBJ2-5|13|TRBV2
ASSGPGQTQETQY
>TRBJ2-1|13|TRBV3-1/TRBV3-2
ASSQGRVGYNEQF
>TRBJ2-3|12|TRBV4-3
ASSQDFPRGPWY
>TRBJ1-3|13|TRBV3-1/TRBV3-2
ASSPHRDSGNTIY
>TRBJ2-7|12|TRBV30
AWKGLGSSYEQY
>TRBJ2-1|13|TRBV11-1
ASSLGAGGIDEQF
>TRBJ1-1|13|TRBV19
ASSPYRGGNTEAF
>TRBJ1-4|14|TRBV4-3
ASSQETGLTNEKLF
>TRBJ2-2|16|TRBV7-3
ASSLASGGTYNTGELF
>TRBJ1-2|10|TRBV3-1/TRBV3-2
ASSQGPRGYT
>TRBJ1-3|12|TRBV18
ASSPTDTRNTIY
>TRBJ2-7|12|TRBV14
ASSQVHLAYEQY
>TRBJ1-1|11|TRBV30
AWSGALNTEAF
>TRBJ1-1|11|TRBV7-9
ASSRQENTEAF
>TRBJ1-5|13|TRBV28
ASSFAGTSHQPQH
>TRBJ1-1|11|TRBV6-5
ASTRQGAAEAF
>TRBJ2-7|13|TRBV3-1/TRBV3-2
ASSPASGSSYEQY
>TRBJ2-1|12|TRBV7-3
ASSLGRTNNEQF
>TRBJ2-7|12|TRBV5-1
ASSLAGGYYEQY
>TRBJ1-2|11|TRBV6-6
ASSRPGDYGYT
>TRBJ1-5|13|TRBV3-1/TRBV3-2
ASSPSGVDRQPQH
>TRBJ1-2|12|TRBV4-1
ASSQDGGRGGYT
>TRBJ1-2|9|TRBV20-1
SARPERLHT
>TRBJ1-4|12|TRBV2
ASSSGTGTEKLF
>TRBJ2-7|11|TRBV2
ASSRTSGYEQY